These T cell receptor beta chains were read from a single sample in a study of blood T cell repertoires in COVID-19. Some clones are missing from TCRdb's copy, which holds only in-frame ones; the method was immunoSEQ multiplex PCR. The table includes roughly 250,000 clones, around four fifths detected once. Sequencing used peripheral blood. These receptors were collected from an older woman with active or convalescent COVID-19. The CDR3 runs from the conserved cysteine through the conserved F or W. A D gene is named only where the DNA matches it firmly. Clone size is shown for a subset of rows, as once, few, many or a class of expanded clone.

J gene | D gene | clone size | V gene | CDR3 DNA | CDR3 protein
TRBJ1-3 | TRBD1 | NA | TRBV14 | TGTGCCAGCAGCCAAAATCTGGGACAGGGATCCAGAAACACCATATATTTT | CASSQNLGQGSRNTIYF
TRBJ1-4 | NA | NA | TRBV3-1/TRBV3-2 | TGTGCCAGCAGCCAAGTACCAGGGTATTCGGAAAAACTGTTTTTT | CASSQVPGYSEKLFF
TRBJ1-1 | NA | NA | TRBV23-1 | TGCGCCAGTCCCTCGACCGACGGGCAGGGATACATGAACACTGAAGCTTTCTTT | CASPSTDGQGYMNTEAFF
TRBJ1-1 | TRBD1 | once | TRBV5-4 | TGTGCCAGCAGCTCGGGGTATAGGGGGCTATATGACACTGAAGCTTTCTTT | CASSSGYRGLYDTEAFF
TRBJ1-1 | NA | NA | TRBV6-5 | TGTGCCAGCAGACAGCGTAGGAGGGGTACTGAAGCTTTCTTT | CASRQRRRGTEAFF
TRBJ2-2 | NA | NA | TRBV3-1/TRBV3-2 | TGTGCCAGCAGCCCGCCTAAGTACCGGGACATCAACACCGGGGAGCTGTTTTTT | CASSPPKYRDINTGELFF
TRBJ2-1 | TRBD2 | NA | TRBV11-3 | TGTGCCAGCAGCCTCGGGACTAGCTACAATGAGCAGTTCTTC | CASSLGTSYNEQFF
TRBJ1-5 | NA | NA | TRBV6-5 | TGTGCCAGCGTAGGTGGAGACAATCAGCCCCAGCATTTT | CASVGGDNQPQHF
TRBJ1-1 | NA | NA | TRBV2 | TGTGCCAGCAGTAGGACATGGGGGAACACTGAAGCTTTCTTT | CASSRTWGNTEAFF
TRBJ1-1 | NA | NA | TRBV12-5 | TGTGCTAGTGGTTTGCCTCCAAGACAGGATCGGAGGTGCACTGAAGCTTTCTTT | CASGLPPRQDRRCTEAFF
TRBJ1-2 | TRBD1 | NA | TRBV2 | TGTGCCAGCAGTGATAGGTTGACAGGGGTTAATGGCTACACCTTC | CASSDRLTGVNGYTF
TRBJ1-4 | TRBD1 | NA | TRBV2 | TGTGCCAGCAGGACCGGGACAGGGGGCTTTCGGGCTAATGAAAAACTGTTTTTT | CASRTGTGGFRANEKLFF